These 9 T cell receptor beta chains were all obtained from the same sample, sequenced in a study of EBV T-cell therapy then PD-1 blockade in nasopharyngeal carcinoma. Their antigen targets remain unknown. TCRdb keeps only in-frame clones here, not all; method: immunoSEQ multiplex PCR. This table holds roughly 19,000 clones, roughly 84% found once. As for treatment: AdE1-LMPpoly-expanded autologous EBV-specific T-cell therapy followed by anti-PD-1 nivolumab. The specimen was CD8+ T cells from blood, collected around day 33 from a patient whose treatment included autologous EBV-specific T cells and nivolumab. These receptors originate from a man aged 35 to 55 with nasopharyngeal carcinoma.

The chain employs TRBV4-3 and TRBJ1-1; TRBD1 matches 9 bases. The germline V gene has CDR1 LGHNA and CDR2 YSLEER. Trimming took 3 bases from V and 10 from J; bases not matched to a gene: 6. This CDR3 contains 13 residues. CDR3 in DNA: TGCGCCAGCAGCCAGGGAGGGGACAGGGTAGCTTTCTTT. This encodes CASSQGGDRVAFF.

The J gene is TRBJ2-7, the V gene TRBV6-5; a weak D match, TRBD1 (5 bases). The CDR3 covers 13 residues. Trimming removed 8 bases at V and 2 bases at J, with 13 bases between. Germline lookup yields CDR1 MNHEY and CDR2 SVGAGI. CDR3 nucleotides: TGTGCCAGCGCTCAGGGCTCTACCTACGAGCAGTACTTC. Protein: CASAQGSTYEQYF.

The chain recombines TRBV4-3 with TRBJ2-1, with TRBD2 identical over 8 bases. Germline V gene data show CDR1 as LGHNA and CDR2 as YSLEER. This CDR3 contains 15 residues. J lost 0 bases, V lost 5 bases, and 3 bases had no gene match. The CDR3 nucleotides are TGCGCCAGCAGCAATAGCGGGGACTCCTACAATGAGCAGTTCTTC. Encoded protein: CASSNSGDSYNEQFF.

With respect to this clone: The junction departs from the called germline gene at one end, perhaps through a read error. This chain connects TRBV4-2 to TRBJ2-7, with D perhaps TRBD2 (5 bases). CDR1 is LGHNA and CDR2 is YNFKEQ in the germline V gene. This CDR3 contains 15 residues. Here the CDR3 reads CANSQVPDSTYEQYF. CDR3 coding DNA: TGTGCCAACAGCCAAGTTCCGGACTCTACCTACGAGCAGTACTTC.

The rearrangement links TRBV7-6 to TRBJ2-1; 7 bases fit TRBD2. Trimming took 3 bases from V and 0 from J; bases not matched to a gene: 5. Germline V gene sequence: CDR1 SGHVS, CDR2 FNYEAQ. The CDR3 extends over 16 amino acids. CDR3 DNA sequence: TGTGCCAGCAGCTTGTGGGGGGGGAGCTCCTACAATGAGCAGTTCTTC. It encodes CASSLWGGSSYNEQFF.

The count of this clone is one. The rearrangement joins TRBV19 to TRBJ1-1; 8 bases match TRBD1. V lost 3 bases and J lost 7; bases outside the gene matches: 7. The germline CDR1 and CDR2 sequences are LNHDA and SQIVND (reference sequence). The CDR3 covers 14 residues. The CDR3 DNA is TGTGCCAGTAGTATGAGGACAGGGATAAATGAAGCTTTCTTT. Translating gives CASSMRTGINEAFF.

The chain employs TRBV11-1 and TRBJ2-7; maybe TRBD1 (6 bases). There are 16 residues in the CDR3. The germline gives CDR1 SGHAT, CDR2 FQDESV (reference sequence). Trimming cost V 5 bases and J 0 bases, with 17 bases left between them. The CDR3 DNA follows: TGTGCCAGCAGCCCACGTCGGACAGCGCCCTCCTACGAGCAGTACTTC. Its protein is CASSPRRTAPSYEQYF.

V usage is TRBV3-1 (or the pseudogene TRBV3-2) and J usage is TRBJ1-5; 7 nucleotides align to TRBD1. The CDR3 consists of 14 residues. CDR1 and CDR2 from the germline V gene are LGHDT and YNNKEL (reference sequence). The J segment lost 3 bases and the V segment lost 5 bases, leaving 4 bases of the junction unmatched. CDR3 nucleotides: TGTGCCAGCAGCGTGACAGGGAACAATCAGCCCCAGCATTTT. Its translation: CASSVTGNNQPQHF.

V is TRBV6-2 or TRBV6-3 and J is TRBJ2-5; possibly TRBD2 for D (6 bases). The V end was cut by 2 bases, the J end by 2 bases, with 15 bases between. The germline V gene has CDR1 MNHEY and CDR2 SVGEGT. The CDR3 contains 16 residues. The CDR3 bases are TGTGCCAGCAGTTACCGGCCCGCGGGACGTCAAGAGACCCAGTACTTC. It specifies CASSYRPAGRQETQYF.